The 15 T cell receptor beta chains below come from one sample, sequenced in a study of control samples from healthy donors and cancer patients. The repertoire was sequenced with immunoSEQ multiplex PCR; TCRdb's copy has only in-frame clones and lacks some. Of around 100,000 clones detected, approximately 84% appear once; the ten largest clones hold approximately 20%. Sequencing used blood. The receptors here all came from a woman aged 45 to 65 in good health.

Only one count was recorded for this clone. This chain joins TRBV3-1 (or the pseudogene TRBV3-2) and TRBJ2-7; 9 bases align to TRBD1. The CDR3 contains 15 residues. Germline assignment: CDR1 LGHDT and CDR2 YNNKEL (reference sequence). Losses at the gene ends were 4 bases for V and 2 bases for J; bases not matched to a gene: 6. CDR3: CASSPGTGRTYEQYV. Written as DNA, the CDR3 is TGTGCCAGCAGCCCCGGGACAGGGAGGACCTACGAGCAGTACGTC.

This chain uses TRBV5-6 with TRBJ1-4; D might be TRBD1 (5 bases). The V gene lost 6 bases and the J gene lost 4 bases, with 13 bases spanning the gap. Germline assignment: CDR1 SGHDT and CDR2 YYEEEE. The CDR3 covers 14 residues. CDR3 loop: CASTSGIGNEKLFF. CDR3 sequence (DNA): TGTGCCAGCACCTCAGGGATCGGTAATGAAAAACTGTTTTTT.

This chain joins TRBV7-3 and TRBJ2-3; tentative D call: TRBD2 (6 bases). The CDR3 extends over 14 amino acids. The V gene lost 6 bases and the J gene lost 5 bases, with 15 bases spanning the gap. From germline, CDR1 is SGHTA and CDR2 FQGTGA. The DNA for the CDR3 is TGTGCCAGCAGAGACGGAGGGGCGAAAGATACGCAGTATTTT. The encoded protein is CASRDGGAKDTQYF.

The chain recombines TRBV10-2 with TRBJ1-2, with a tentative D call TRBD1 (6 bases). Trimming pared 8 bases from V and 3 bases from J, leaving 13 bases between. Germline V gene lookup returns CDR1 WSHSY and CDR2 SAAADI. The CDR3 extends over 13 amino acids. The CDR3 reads CASQKGEDYGYTF. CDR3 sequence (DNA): TGCGCCAGCCAAAAGGGGGAGGACTATGGCTACACCTTC.

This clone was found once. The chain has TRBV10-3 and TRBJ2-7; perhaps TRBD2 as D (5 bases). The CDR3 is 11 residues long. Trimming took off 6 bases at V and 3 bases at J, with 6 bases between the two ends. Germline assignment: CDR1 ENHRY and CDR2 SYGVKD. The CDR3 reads CAISEGYEQYV. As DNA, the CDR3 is TGTGCCATCAGCGAGGGCTACGAGCAGTACGTC.

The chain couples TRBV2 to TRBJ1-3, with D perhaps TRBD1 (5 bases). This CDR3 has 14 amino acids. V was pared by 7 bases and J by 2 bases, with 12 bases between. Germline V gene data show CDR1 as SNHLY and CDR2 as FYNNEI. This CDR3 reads CASNRRGAGNTIYF. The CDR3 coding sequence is TGTGCCAGCAACAGGCGGGGGGCTGGAAACACCATATATTTT.

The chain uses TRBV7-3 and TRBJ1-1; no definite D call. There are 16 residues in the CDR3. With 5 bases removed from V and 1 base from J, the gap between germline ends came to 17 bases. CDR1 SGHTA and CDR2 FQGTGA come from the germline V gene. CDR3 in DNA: TGTGCCAGCAGCCTCCATGCGGCAGGTACGAACACTGAAGCTTTCTTT. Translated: CASSLHAAGTNTEAFF.

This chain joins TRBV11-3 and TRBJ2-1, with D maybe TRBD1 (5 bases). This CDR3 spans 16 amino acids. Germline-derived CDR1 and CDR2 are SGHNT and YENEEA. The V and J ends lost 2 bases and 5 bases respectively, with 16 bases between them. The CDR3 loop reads CASSLRGQGLDNEQFF. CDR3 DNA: TGTGCCAGCAGCTTAAGGGGTCAGGGCCTCGACAATGAGCAGTTCTTC.

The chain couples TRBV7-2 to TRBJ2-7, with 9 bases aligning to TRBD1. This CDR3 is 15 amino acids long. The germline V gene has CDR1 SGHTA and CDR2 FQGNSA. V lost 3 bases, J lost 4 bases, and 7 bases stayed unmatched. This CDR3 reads CASSFSGQGSYEQYF. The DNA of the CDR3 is TGTGCCAGCAGCTTTTCCGGACAGGGGTCGTACGAGCAGTACTTC. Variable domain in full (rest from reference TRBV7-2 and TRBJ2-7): GAGVSQSPSNKVTEKGKDVELRCDPISGHTALYWYRQSLGQGLEFLIYFQGNSAPDKSGLPSDRFSAERTGGSVSTLTIQRTQQEDSAVYLCASSFSGQGSYEQYFGPGTRLTVT.

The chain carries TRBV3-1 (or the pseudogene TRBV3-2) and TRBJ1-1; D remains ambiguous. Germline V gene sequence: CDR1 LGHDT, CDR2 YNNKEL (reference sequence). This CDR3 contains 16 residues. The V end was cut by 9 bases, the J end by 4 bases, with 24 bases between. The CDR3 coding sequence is TGTGCCAGTGGTGACCCTAAAAAGCGCTCAACCACTGAAGCTTTCTTT. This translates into CASGDPKKRSTTEAFF.

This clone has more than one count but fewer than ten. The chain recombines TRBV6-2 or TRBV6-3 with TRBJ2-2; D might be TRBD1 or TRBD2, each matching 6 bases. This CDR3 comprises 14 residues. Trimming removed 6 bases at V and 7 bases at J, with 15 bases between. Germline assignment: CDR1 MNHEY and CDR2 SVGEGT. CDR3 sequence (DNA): TGTGCCAGCAGCCGTGGGGGGCTGGACGGGGAGCTGTTTTTT. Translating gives CASSRGGLDGELFF.

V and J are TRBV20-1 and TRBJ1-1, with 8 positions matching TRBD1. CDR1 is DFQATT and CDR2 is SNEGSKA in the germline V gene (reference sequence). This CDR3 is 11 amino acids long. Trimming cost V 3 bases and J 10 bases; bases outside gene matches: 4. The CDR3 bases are TGCAGTGCTAGTTATACAGGGGGAGCTTTCTTT. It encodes CSASYTGGAFF.

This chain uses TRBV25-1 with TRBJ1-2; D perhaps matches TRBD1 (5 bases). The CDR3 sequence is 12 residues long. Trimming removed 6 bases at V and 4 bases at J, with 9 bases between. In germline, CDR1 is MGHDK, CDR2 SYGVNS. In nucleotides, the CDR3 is TGTGCCAGCAGCGGACAAAGCTATGGCTACACCTTC. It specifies CASSGQSYGYTF.

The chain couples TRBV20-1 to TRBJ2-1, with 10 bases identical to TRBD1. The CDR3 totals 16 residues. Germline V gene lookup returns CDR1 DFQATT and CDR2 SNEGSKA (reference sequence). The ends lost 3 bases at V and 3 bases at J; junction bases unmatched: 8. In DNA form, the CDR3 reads TGCAGTGCTAGTCCTTTAGGACAGGGGGTCTACAATGAGCAGTTCTTC. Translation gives CSASPLGQGVYNEQFF.

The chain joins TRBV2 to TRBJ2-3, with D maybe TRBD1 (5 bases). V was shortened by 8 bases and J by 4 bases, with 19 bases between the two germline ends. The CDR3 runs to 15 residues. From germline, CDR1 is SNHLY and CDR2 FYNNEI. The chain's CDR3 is CASVLRTGSPDTQYF. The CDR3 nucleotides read TGTGCCAGCGTGTTGCGTACAGGTAGCCCAGATACGCAGTATTTT.